The next 12 T cell receptor beta chains were all read from a single sample in a study of shared clonotypes between healthy human individuals. Sequencing used immunoSEQ multiplex PCR; TCRdb keeps in-frame clones, though not all of them. The data show some 1 million clones, 65% to 80% seen once. The sample consisted of memory CD4+ T cells sorted from blood. Subset indicated: CD45RA-negative fraction. The receptor set was obtained from a young man in good health.

The chain is built from TRBV10-3 and TRBJ1-1; D is ambiguous. Germline CDR1 reads ENHRY; CDR2 reads SYGVKD. Trimming shortened V by 3 bases and J by 5 bases, and 13 bases separated the two germline ends. The CDR3 runs 14 residues. The CDR3 coding sequence is TGTGCCATCAGTGAATTGGTCCGAGAGACTGAAGCTTTCTTT. Protein product: CAISELVRETEAFF.

The rearrangement links TRBV7-6 to TRBJ2-5; 10 nucleotides match TRBD2. CDR1 is SGHVS and CDR2 is FNYEAQ in the germline V gene. The junction had 13 bases not matched to a gene; V was cut back by 4 bases and J by 2 bases. This CDR3 region has 18 residues. CDR3: CASSSVELAGKLQETQYF. As DNA, the CDR3 is TGTGCCAGCAGCTCTGTAGAACTAGCGGGGAAACTACAAGAGACCCAGTACTTC.

This chain connects TRBV5-4 to TRBJ2-5; TRBD1 aligns across 7 bases. The CDR3 has 15 amino acids. J was trimmed by 4 bases and V by 0 bases; bases with no gene match: 6. The V gene's germline CDR1 is SGHNT and CDR2 YYREEE (reference sequence). CDR3 region: CASSLEGAQGETQYF. CDR3 coding DNA: TGTGCCAGCAGCTTGGAGGGGGCGCAGGGAGAGACCCAGTACTTC.

The V gene is TRBV30, the J gene TRBJ1-2, with TRBD1 as a possible D gene (5 bases). The CDR3 spans 13 residues. The germline V gene has CDR1 GTSNPN and CDR2 SVGIG (reference sequence). V lost 0 bases, J lost 4 bases, and 9 bases lay in between. CDR3 DNA: TGTGCCTGGAGTGTAATAGGGGTCTATGGCTACACCTTC. It yields the protein CAWSVIGVYGYTF.

V usage is TRBV19 and J usage is TRBJ2-3, with 8 bases lining up with TRBD1. The CDR3 is 15 amino acids. In germline, CDR1 is LNHDA, CDR2 SQIVND (reference sequence). The ends lost 3 bases at V and 4 bases at J; junction bases unmatched: 6. The CDR3 bases are TGTGCCAGTAGTATTGGACAGGGAAGGGCAGATACGCAGTATTTT. It translates to CASSIGQGRADTQYF.

The chain uses TRBV2 and TRBJ1-5, with 7 nucleotides matching TRBD1. Germline V gene lookup returns CDR1 SNHLY and CDR2 FYNNEI. This CDR3 is 15 amino acids long. The trim removed 9 bases at V and 4 bases at J, leaving 12 bases unmatched. CDR3 region: CASSPGGERNQPQHF. As DNA, the CDR3 is TGTGCCAGTAGTCCAGGGGGAGAGAGGAATCAGCCCCAGCATTTT.

The V call is TRBV6-1, the J call TRBJ1-6, with 9 bases that match TRBD1. Per the germline V gene, CDR1 is MNHNS and CDR2 is SASEGT. The CDR3 extends over 16 amino acids. Unmatched junction bases numbered 8, after V lost 0 bases and J lost 11 bases. The CDR3 is CASSEASTGTGTPLHF. In DNA, the CDR3 is TGTGCCAGCAGTGAAGCCTCCACCGGGACAGGGACACCCCTCCACTTT.

This clone has only a few counts. The V and J genes are TRBV5-1 and TRBJ2-2; the match to TRBD1 covers 8 bases. The CDR3 covers 14 residues. Unmatched junction bases numbered 4, after V lost 4 bases and J lost 5 bases. The germline CDR1 and CDR2 sequences are SGHRS and YFSETQ. CDR3 amino acids: CASSPDRGTGELFF. The CDR3 DNA reads as TGCGCCAGCAGCCCCGACAGGGGAACCGGGGAGCTGTTTTTT.

The V gene is TRBV9, the J gene TRBJ2-3, with D tentatively TRBD2 (6 bases). From germline, CDR1 is SGDLS and CDR2 YYNGEE. V lost 3 bases, J lost 5 bases, and 19 bases lay in between. The CDR3 is 16 residues long. The CDR3 spells CASSARDGGTQDTQYF. The DNA for the CDR3 is TGTGCCAGCAGCGCAAGAGACGGGGGTACGCAAGATACGCAGTATTTT.

This clone was observed many times. This chain joins TRBV29-1 and TRBJ2-1; TRBD1 matches 12 bases. The CDR3 consists of 16 residues. The germline gives CDR1 SQVTM, CDR2 ANQGSEA. V dropped 6 bases and J dropped 4; count of bases not matched to a gene: 10. As DNA, the CDR3 is TGCAGCGTAGGTGGAGGGACAGGGGGCATTTACAATGAGCAGTTCTTC. This translates into CSVGGGTGGIYNEQFF.

The chain carries TRBV5-6 and TRBJ2-5; 16 bases align to TRBD2. Germline V lookup: CDR1 SGHDT, CDR2 YYEEEE. The CDR3 sequence is 17 residues long. The V and J ends lost 3 bases and 2 bases, in that order; junction bases with no gene match: 4. In DNA form, the CDR3 reads TGTGCCAGCAGCTCGGGACTAGCGGGAGGGAATCAAGAGACCCAGTACTTC. It is translated as CASSSGLAGGNQETQYF.

Concerning this clone: Other DNA sequences in the same sample also yield this CDR3. The V call is TRBV7-2, the J call TRBJ2-5, with D possibly matching TRBD2 (6 bases). V lost 5 bases and J lost 1, with 11 bases in between. The CDR3 has 14 amino acids. From germline, CDR1 is SGHTA and CDR2 FQGNSA. The CDR3 sequence: CASSPRGFQETQYF. DNA for the CDR3: TGTGCCAGCAGCCCGCGGGGATTCCAAGAGACCCAGTACTTC.